Below, 9 T cell receptor beta chains from the same sample are listed, as sequenced in a study of identifying expanded T cells in peripheral blood. Sequencing was performed with immunoSEQ multiplex PCR; in TCRdb, only in-frame clones are kept and a portion is missing. The profile shows under 70,000 clones, around 87% of them singletons. What was sequenced was blood. These receptors were obtained from a person aged 18-69 years in good health.

The chain joins TRBV6-5 to TRBJ1-4; no firm D call. Germline CDR1 is MNHEY and CDR2 is SVGAGI. The length of the CDR3 is 13 residues. Trimming removed 5 bases at V and 4 bases at J, with 8 bases between. The CDR3 DNA sequence: TGTGCCAGCAGTGGCCCGAATAATGAAAAACTGTTTTTT. Encoded protein: CASSGPNNEKLFF.

V and J are TRBV4-2 and TRBJ2-6, with D perhaps matching TRBD1 (6 bases). Germline lookup yields CDR1 LGHNA and CDR2 YNFKEQ. CDR3 length: 16 residues. V lost 4 bases and J 0 bases, leaving 10 bases between the germline ends. This CDR3 is CASSPGQNSGANVLTF. As DNA, the CDR3 is TGTGCCAGCAGCCCGGGACAAAACTCTGGGGCCAACGTCCTGACTTTC.

The chain couples TRBV5-1 to TRBJ2-1, with D unclear. Germline-derived CDR1 and CDR2 are SGHRS and YFSETQ. Trimming cost V 0 bases and J 7 bases, with 5 bases left between them. The CDR3 sequence is 12 residues long. The CDR3 loop is CASSLERNEQFF. For the CDR3, the DNA is TGCGCCAGCAGCTTGGAGAGGAATGAGCAGTTCTTC.

The rearrangement joins TRBV30 to TRBJ1-5; D is possibly TRBD1 (5 bases). This CDR3 is built from 15 residues. The V end was cut by 2 bases, the J end by 0 bases, with 11 bases between. Germline loops: CDR1 GTSNPN, CDR2 SVGIG (reference sequence). The CDR3 reads CAWSFGQNSNQPQHF. The CDR3 DNA sequence: TGTGCCTGGAGTTTTGGACAAAATAGCAATCAGCCCCAGCATTTT.

The chain joins TRBV30 to TRBJ2-3, with 8 bases matching TRBD2. The length of the CDR3 is 13 residues. Germline V lookup: CDR1 GTSNPN, CDR2 SVGIG (reference sequence). V was clipped by 3 bases and J by 7 bases; unmatched bases: 6. The CDR3 reads CAWRGSGTNTQYF. As DNA, the CDR3 is TGTGCCTGGAGGGGTAGCGGGACGAATACGCAGTATTTT. Looking up the rest from reference TRBV30 and TRBJ2-3 gives the full variable domain: SQTIHQWPATLVQPVGSPLSLECTVEGTSNPNLYWYRQAAGRGLQLLFYSVGIGQISSEVPQNLSASRPQDRQFILSSKKLLLSDSGFYLCAWRGSGTNTQYFGPGTRLTVL.

This chain uses TRBV19 with TRBJ2-1; perhaps TRBD2 as D (5 bases). CDR3 length equals 15 residues. CDR1 is LNHDA and CDR2 is SQIVND in the germline V gene (reference sequence). Deletions cut 7 bases from V and 3 bases from J, with 16 bases between. The CDR3 sequence is CASIGRGESYNEQFF. DNA for the CDR3: TGTGCCAGTATCGGCCGGGGAGAAAGCTACAATGAGCAGTTCTTC. Based on the CDR3 plus reference TRBV19 and TRBJ2-1, the full variable domain is DGGITQSPKYLFRKEGQNVTLSCEQNLNHDAMYWYRQDPGQGLRLIYYSQIVNDFQKGDIAEGYSVSREKKESFPLTVTSAQKNPTAFYLCASIGRGESYNEQFFGPGTRLTVL.

This clone appeared once. The J gene is TRBJ2-5, the V gene TRBV7-2; 9 bases agree with TRBD2. This CDR3 spans 16 amino acids. Germline V gene data show CDR1 as SGHTA and CDR2 as FQGNSA. V lost 5 bases to trimming and J lost 0 bases; unmatched junction nucleotides: 7. The CDR3 is CASSPWREGYQETQYF. CDR3 DNA sequence: TGTGCCAGCAGCCCTTGGCGGGAGGGGTACCAAGAGACCCAGTACTTC.

This clone was observed many times. V gene TRBV5-4 combines with J gene TRBJ1-6; unclear D gene. CDR1 is SGHNT and CDR2 is YYREEE in the germline V gene (reference sequence). V gave up 4 bases and J gave up 5 bases, with 10 bases separating them. This CDR3 spans 14 amino acids. In DNA form, the CDR3 reads TGTGCCAGCAGCCCTATAAGAGATAATTCACCCCTCCACTTT. Its protein product is CASSPIRDNSPLHF.

The chain has TRBV5-1 and TRBJ2-5; 9 nucleotides agree with TRBD2. Germline assignment: CDR1 SGHRS and CDR2 YFSETQ. V shed 0 bases, J shed 5 bases, and the junction held 5 bases outside the gene matches. CDR3 size: 15 residues. The CDR3 here is CASSLGSSGVETQYF. CDR3 bases: TGCGCCAGCAGCTTGGGGTCTAGCGGGGTCGAGACCCAGTACTTC.